The 13 T cell receptor beta chains below all came from one sample that was sequenced in a study of cytomegalovirus exposure and HLA in healthy donors. Primers: 60 Vbeta forward and 13 Jbeta reverse. The method was immunoSEQ multiplex PCR; TCRdb's version includes in-frame clones alone and lacks a portion of them. In the table there are more than 85,000 clones, about 83% of which are singletons. The source material was PBMCs. The receptors were sampled from a man aged 18 to 30 in good health and CMV-seronegative.

This CDR3 is CASSLPLAGGLDTQYF. The DNA of the CDR3 is TGTGCCAGCAGCTTACCGCTAGCGGGAGGGTTGGATACGCAGTATTTT. This sequence joins TRBV7-9 and TRBJ2-3; 12 nucleotides match TRBD2. There are 16 residues in the CDR3. Germline V gene lookup returns CDR1 SEHNR and CDR2 FQNEAQ (reference sequence). J gave up 6 bases and V 2 bases, and 6 bases lay outside the gene matches.

The V call is TRBV7-2, the J call TRBJ1-2; TRBD1 matches at 9 bases. V shed 5 bases, J shed 1 base, and the junction held 8 bases outside the gene matches. CDR1 SGHTA and CDR2 FQGNSA come from the germline V gene. The CDR3 extends over 16 amino acids. CDR3 in DNA: TGTGCCAGCAGCCCCTGGACAGGGGACGGTAACTATGGCTACACCTTC. Translated, it gives CASSPWTGDGNYGYTF.

The rearrangement links TRBV6-5 to TRBJ1-2; D ambiguous. With 4 bases removed from V and 4 bases from J, the gap between germline ends came to 16 bases. The V gene's germline CDR1 is MNHEY and CDR2 SVGAGI. The CDR3 is 15 amino acids. CDR3 coding DNA: TGTGCCAGCAGTTTAGCGCGAGGGTCGGGCTATGGCTACACCTTC. Amino acids: CASSLARGSGYGYTF.

J is TRBJ2-1 and V is TRBV11-2; 10 positions match TRBD2. This CDR3 comprises 15 residues. Germline V CDR1 and CDR2: SGHAT, FQNNGV. Trimming cost V 6 bases and J 6 bases; bases outside gene matches: 8. The DNA for the CDR3 is TGTGCCAGCAGGGCTAGCGGGAGTCCCCTCAATGAGCAGTTCTTC. Translated, it gives CASRASGSPLNEQFF.

The rearrangement uses TRBV30 and TRBJ2-7; D may be TRBD1 (5 bases). V shed 3 bases and J shed 4 bases, with 16 bases lying between them. The CDR3 length is 14 residues. Germline values: CDR1 GTSNPN, CDR2 SVGIG (reference sequence). The CDR3 sequence is CAWRVGAGRYEQYF. The CDR3 DNA is TGTGCCTGGAGGGTAGGGGCAGGGCGGTACGAGCAGTACTTC.

V and J are TRBV20-1 and TRBJ1-4; 9 nucleotides match TRBD1. Germline trimming cut 6 bases from V and 12 bases from J; bases unmatched to any gene: 2. From germline, CDR1 is DFQATT and CDR2 SNEGSKA (reference sequence). The CDR3 loop spans 10 amino acids. CDR3 amino acids: CSAWDRELFF. CDR3 nucleotides: TGCAGTGCCTGGGACAGGGAACTGTTTTTT.

This chain joins TRBV15 and TRBJ2-1; 9 bases align to TRBD2. The V gene end was trimmed by 6 bases and the J gene end by 9 bases; junction bases not matched to a gene: 15. Germline V CDR1 and CDR2: LNHNV, YYDKDF (reference sequence). The CDR3 spans 16 residues. The CDR3 sequence is CATSYLASGIEIEQFF. DNA for the CDR3: TGTGCCACCAGTTATTTGGCTAGCGGGATAGAGATTGAGCAGTTCTTC.

This clone was observed a few times. This chain uses TRBV11-1 with TRBJ1-1; D is undetermined. V dropped 6 bases and J dropped 2 bases, with 22 bases sitting between them. Germline values: CDR1 SGHAT, CDR2 FQDESV (reference sequence). This CDR3 has 17 amino acids. The CDR3 spells CASRYRCEEEFNTEAFF. CDR3 sequence (DNA): TGTGCCAGCAGGTACCGTTGTGAGGAGGAGTTTAACACTGAAGCTTTCTTT. The whole variable domain, filled in from reference TRBV11-1 and TRBJ1-1, reads EAEVAQSPRYKITEKSQAVAFWCDPISGHATLYWYRQILGQGPELLVQFQDESVVDDSQLPKDRFSAERLKGVDSTLKIQPAELGDSAMYLCASRYRCEEEFNTEAFFGQGTRLTVV.

J is TRBJ2-2 and V is TRBV27, with TRBD2 matching over 10 bases. Germline assignment: CDR1 MNHEY and CDR2 SMNVEV (reference sequence). The V gene end was trimmed by 3 bases and the J gene end by 5 bases; junction bases not matched to a gene: 9. The CDR3 extends over 17 amino acids. The DNA of the CDR3 is TGTGCCAGCAGTTTCCCTAGCGGGAGAGGGATAACCGGGGAGCTGTTTTTT. Its translation is CASSFPSGRGITGELFF.

The chain recombines TRBV7-9 with TRBJ1-4; TRBD1 matches 7 bases. The CDR3 is made up of 13 amino acids. Losses at the gene ends were 8 bases for V and 8 bases for J; bases not matched to a gene: 8. CDR1 and CDR2 from the germline V gene are SEHNR and FQNEAQ (reference sequence). The CDR3: CASAGQGGEKLFF. Written as DNA, the CDR3 is TGTGCCAGCGCGGGGCAGGGGGGAGAAAAACTGTTTTTT.

The J gene is TRBJ1-1, the V gene TRBV28, with D maybe TRBD1 (6 bases). From germline, CDR1 is MDHEN and CDR2 SYDVKM. The CDR3 covers 10 residues. V lost 7 bases, J lost 12 bases, and 12 bases lay in between. The CDR3 nucleotides are TGTGCCAGCACAGGACAGAGAACTTTCTTT. Its protein is CASTGQRTFF.

As for this clone: This may be a read error: a much more frequent sequence differs by one nucleotide. CDR3 protein: CASSRGRGYEQYF. As DNA, the CDR3 is TGTGCCAGCAGCCGGGGAAGGGGGTACGAGCAGTACTTC. The chain joins TRBV7-9 to TRBJ2-7, with D tentatively TRBD1 (6 bases). V lost 5 bases and J lost 4, with 12 bases in between. The CDR3 contains 13 residues. Germline V gene sequence: CDR1 SEHNR, CDR2 FQNEAQ (reference sequence).

This clone was detected only once. The V gene is TRBV28, the J gene TRBJ1-1, with D unclear. This CDR3 has 15 residues. V lost 6 bases, J lost 0 bases, and 14 bases lay in between. Germline loops: CDR1 MDHEN, CDR2 SYDVKM. The DNA of the CDR3 is TGTGCCAGCAGCACCAGGCCGAATCTGAACACTGAAGCTTTCTTT. Its protein is CASSTRPNLNTEAFF.